Reported below is one T cell receptor (beta chain). Antigen unknown. Assay: immunoSEQ multiplex PCR; the TCRdb copy retains only in-frame clones and omits some. The sample contains over 30,000 clones, none of them singletons. This sample is drawn from a study of T cell clonality in common variable immunodeficiency. Study outcomes and limitations: CVID subjects had higher TCRbeta clonality than healthy controls, most marked in about a third. Fewer TCRbeta clones were shared among CVID subjects than controls. Common variable immunodeficiency TCR beta sequences reportedly had fewer deletions and N-nucleotide insertions.

Reduced serum IgG, IgA and/or IgM plus specific antibody deficiency defined CVID. Of CVID subjects, 15 were female and roughly 30 male, mean age about 40. Sequenced: peripheral blood mononuclear cells. The origin of this receptor is a human donor with common variable immunodeficiency.

This CDR3 is CASSPLLGRVDGYTF. CDR3 bases read: TGTGCCAGCAGCCCCCTCCTGGGTAGGGTTGATGGC. This sequence joins TRBV7-6 and TRBJ1-2; D remains ambiguous. The sequenced fragment ends 3 residues before the CDR3 boundary, so the rest is inferred from the germline J gene. The germline CDR1 and CDR2 sequences are SGHVS and FNYEAQ. With 5 bases removed from V and 6 bases from J, the gap between germline ends came to 19 bases. This CDR3 has 15 residues.